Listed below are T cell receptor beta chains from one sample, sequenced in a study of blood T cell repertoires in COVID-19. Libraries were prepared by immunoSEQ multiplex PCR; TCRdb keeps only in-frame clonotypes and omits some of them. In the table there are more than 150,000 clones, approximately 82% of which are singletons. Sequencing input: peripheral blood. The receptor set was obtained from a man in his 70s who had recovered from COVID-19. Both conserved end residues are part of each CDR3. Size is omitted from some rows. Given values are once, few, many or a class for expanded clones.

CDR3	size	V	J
CASRQENSGNTIYF	-	TRBV6-5	TRBJ1-3
CASSSPLGLSHEQYF	-	TRBV28	TRBJ2-7
CASSPAGGATQYF	-	TRBV5-4	TRBJ2-5
CASSFRAGEQYF	-	TRBV28	TRBJ2-7
CASSRNPGQESTDTQYF	-	TRBV4-1	TRBJ2-3
CASSLYRGNTQYF	-	TRBV5-1	TRBJ2-3
CASSVGIPGQGFFSGANVLTF	-	TRBV9	TRBJ2-6
CASKGGEREAVRSSYNEQFF	-	TRBV6-9	TRBJ2-1
CASNPGGSYEQYF	-	TRBV28	TRBJ2-7
CASSELGGADTQYF	-	TRBV9	TRBJ2-3
CASAIPTGSRDTQYF	-	TRBV6-5	TRBJ2-3
CASTLAGSAQYF	-	TRBV7-9	TRBJ2-3
CASSQVIRGRGGYTF	few	TRBV4-1	TRBJ1-2
CASSLGGEGRAFF	-	TRBV12-3/TRBV12-4	TRBJ1-1
CASSFSGGEPQHF	-	TRBV7-2	TRBJ1-5
CASSPPGLNTEAFF	few	TRBV18	TRBJ1-1
CASSFIREQFF	-	TRBV6-2/TRBV6-3	TRBJ2-1
CASSLTPGGGTQYF	-	TRBV7-2	TRBJ2-3
CASSVGREGSYNEQFF	-	TRBV2	TRBJ2-1
CASSQDGLAGTKNIQYF	-	TRBV3-1/TRBV3-2	TRBJ2-4
CASSNIDREFQPQHF	-	TRBV19	TRBJ1-5
CASSQASPLHF	-	TRBV6-6	TRBJ1-6
CASSPKTRVAGEDTQYF	-	TRBV4-3	TRBJ2-3
CASSVDLSYEQYF	-	TRBV9	TRBJ2-7
CASSPRGGYSNQPQHF	-	TRBV5-8	TRBJ1-5
CASSLGQGFAEAFF	-	TRBV5-8	TRBJ1-1
CASSQSPTNEKLFF	once	TRBV3-1/TRBV3-2	TRBJ1-4
CASRAGASGINEQFF	once	TRBV9	TRBJ2-1
CASSSIQENTEAFF	-	TRBV4-1	TRBJ1-1